A single sample gave rise to the 32 T cell receptor beta chains below, sequenced in a study of T cell clones after liver transplantation. Clones were read by immunoSEQ multiplex PCR, and TCRdb kept only the in-frame ones, dropping some. The sample carries about 33,000 clones, 90% to 95% recorded once. The sequencing used CD8+ T cells from blood, collected 12 months after liver transplant. The receptors derive from a human patient who received a liver transplant. Some T cells here may be from the graft donor.

In its sample, this clone is medium-sized. The rearrangement joins TRBV29-1 to TRBJ1-2; D perhaps matches TRBD1 (5 bases). The V gene's germline CDR1 is SQVTM and CDR2 ANQGSEA. CDR3 size: 14 residues. Trimming took off 7 bases at V and 5 bases at J, with 20 bases between the two ends. The CDR3 loop reads CSAGRGDQLYGYTF. CDR3 DNA: TGCAGCGCTGGGAGGGGTGATCAACTATATGGCTACACCTTC.

The CDR3 nucleotides read TGTGCCAGCAGCCCAGAGACGGTGTATAGCAATCAGCCCCAGCATTTT. Translating it yields CASSPETVYSNQPQHF. The chain joins TRBV7-8 to TRBJ1-5; D is uncertain. This CDR3 comprises 16 residues. With 5 bases removed from V and 0 bases from J, the gap between germline ends came to 14 bases. The germline gives CDR1 SGHVS, CDR2 FQNEAQ.

This clone was counted once. This sequence joins TRBV27 and TRBJ1-5, with D tentatively TRBD1 (6 bases). Germline lookup yields CDR1 MNHEY and CDR2 SMNVEV (reference sequence). Trimming took off 4 bases at V and 1 base at J, with 8 bases between the two ends. The CDR3 is 14 residues long. The CDR3 region is CASSYRASNQPQHF. For the CDR3, the DNA is TGTGCCAGCAGTTACAGGGCCAGCAATCAGCCCCAGCATTTT.

The chain combines TRBV2 with TRBJ2-3; TRBD2 might be the D (6 bases). V was clipped by 7 bases and J by 11 bases, with 19 bases between them. This CDR3 is built from 13 residues. CDR1 SNHLY and CDR2 FYNNEI come from the germline V gene. CDR3 sequence reads: CASTTIGRDVQYF. CDR3 nucleotide sequence: TGTGCCAGCACCACTATTGGGCGGGATGTGCAGTATTTT.

This clone was counted once. The chain carries TRBV4-1 and TRBJ2-2; 7 bases align to TRBD1. Germline V lookup: CDR1 MGHRA, CDR2 YSYEKL. The CDR3 extends over 16 amino acids. The ends lost 1 base at V and 0 bases at J; junction bases unmatched: 2. The chain's CDR3 is CASSQAGTANTGELFF. CDR3 DNA: TGCGCCAGCAGCCAAGCCGGGACAGCGAACACCGGGGAGCTGTTTTTT.

The chain recombines TRBV27 with TRBJ2-1; D gene uncertain. The CDR3 contains 13 residues. V shed 4 bases and J shed 12 bases, with 16 bases lying between them. CDR1 is MNHEY and CDR2 is SMNVEV in the germline V gene (reference sequence). The CDR3 here is CASSYGESQGQFF. DNA for the CDR3: TGTGCCAGCAGTTATGGAGAATCTCAAGGGCAGTTCTTC.

The chain employs TRBV15 and TRBJ2-5; D perhaps matches TRBD1 (6 bases). This CDR3 has 15 residues. Per the germline V gene, CDR1 is LNHNV and CDR2 is YYDKDF (reference sequence). The ends were cut back, 8 bases at V and 5 bases at J, with 21 bases in the middle. For the CDR3, the DNA is TGTGCCACCTCTTTCAGTCAGGGGTTGTTGGAGACCCAGTACTTC. It translates to CATSFSQGLLETQYF.

The chain combines TRBV9 with TRBJ1-1, with a weak D call TRBD1 (5 bases). Germline CDR1 is SGDLS and CDR2 is YYNGEE. V was shortened by 3 bases and J by 1 base, with 10 bases between the two germline ends. The CDR3 has 14 residues. CDR3 protein: CASSASGGNTEAFF. The DNA of the CDR3 is TGTGCCAGCAGCGCCTCCGGGGGGAACACTGAAGCTTTCTTT.

The chain has TRBV27 and TRBJ2-3; no reliable D call. Per the germline V gene, CDR1 is MNHEY and CDR2 is SMNVEV (reference sequence). The CDR3 is 11 residues long. V lost 8 bases and J 5 bases, leaving 8 bases between the germline ends. CDR3 amino acids: CASQEKDTQYF. The CDR3, as DNA: TGTGCCAGCCAAGAGAAAGATACGCAGTATTTT.

This rearrangement joins TRBV7-9 to TRBJ2-1, with 14 positions matching TRBD2. The CDR3 runs 18 residues. V lost 3 bases, J lost 8 bases, and 12 bases stayed unmatched. In germline, CDR1 is SEHNR, CDR2 FQNEAQ (reference sequence). CDR3 sequence: CASSFGTSGSKLGDEQFF. CDR3 nucleotide sequence: TGTGCCAGCAGCTTCGGGACTAGCGGGAGTAAGTTAGGGGATGAGCAGTTCTTC.

J is TRBJ2-6 and V is TRBV9; D is possibly TRBD1 or TRBD2 (5 bases each). There are 15 residues in the CDR3. CDR1 SGDLS and CDR2 YYNGEE come from the germline V gene. V lost 3 bases, J lost 10 bases, and 17 bases lay in between. In nucleotides, the CDR3 is TGTGCCAGCAGCGAAGGAGCGGTTGGGGGTAACGTCCTGACTTTC. Protein product: CASSEGAVGGNVLTF.

CDR3 DNA sequence: TGTGCCAGCAGCCAGGAACGTTTCTACGAGCAGTACTTC. Translated: CASSQERFYEQYF. The chain carries TRBV4-2 and TRBJ2-7; D is unclear. Trimming stripped 3 bases from V and 3 bases from J, with 9 bases between. Germline loops: CDR1 LGHNA, CDR2 YNFKEQ. CDR3 size: 13 residues.

The J gene is TRBJ2-1, the V gene TRBV19; D is ambiguous. CDR1 and CDR2 from the germline V gene are LNHDA and SQIVND (reference sequence). The CDR3 spans 15 residues. V was shortened by 3 bases and J by 0 bases, with 9 bases between the two germline ends. The CDR3 coding sequence is TGTGCCAGTAGTATCGACCCCTCCTCCTACAATGAGCAGTTCTTC. As protein: CASSIDPSSYNEQFF.

The rearrangement joins TRBV5-4 to TRBJ2-7, with D possibly being TRBD2 (6 bases). V was clipped by 4 bases and J by 1 base, with 12 bases between them. This CDR3 is built from 14 residues. Per the germline V gene, CDR1 is SGHNT and CDR2 is YYREEE (reference sequence). As DNA, the CDR3 is TGTGCCAGCAGCGCGGGGCGCGGGTCCTACGAGCAGTACTTC. It yields the protein CASSAGRGSYEQYF.

This chain uses TRBV7-9 with TRBJ1-3; no definite D call. Trimming cost V 2 bases and J 9 bases, with 11 bases left between them. This CDR3 has 13 residues. In germline, CDR1 is SEHNR, CDR2 FQNEAQ (reference sequence). The chain's CDR3 is CASSLTLPITIYF. The CDR3, as DNA: TGTGCCAGCAGCTTAACGCTTCCCATCACCATATATTTT.

The J gene is TRBJ2-7, the V gene TRBV10-3; tentatively, D is TRBD1 (6 bases). Germline V lookup: CDR1 ENHRY, CDR2 SYGVKD. Trimming took off 2 bases at V and 6 bases at J, with 14 bases between the two ends. CDR3 length equals 14 residues. The CDR3 is CAISEGRGESEQYF. CDR3 sequence (DNA): TGTGCCATCAGTGAGGGCAGGGGAGAATCCGAGCAGTACTTC.

This chain links TRBV11-1 with TRBJ2-1; a possible D gene is TRBD2 (6 bases). Germline values: CDR1 SGHAT, CDR2 FQDESV (reference sequence). With 0 bases removed from V and 3 bases from J, the gap between germline ends came to 9 bases. This CDR3 is built from 15 residues. The CDR3 spells CASSLAGGGYNEQFF. CDR3 nucleotides: TGTGCCAGCAGCTTAGCGGGGGGAGGCTACAATGAGCAGTTCTTC.

This clone was observed a single time. V and J are TRBV9 and TRBJ2-7; maybe TRBD1 (5 bases). There are 15 residues in the CDR3. CDR1 SGDLS and CDR2 YYNGEE come from the germline V gene. Trimming cost V 3 bases and J 1 base, with 14 bases left between them. CDR3 DNA sequence: TGTGCCAGCAGCGAGGGGTTCGGTCAATCCTACGAGCAGTACTTC. Protein sequence: CASSEGFGQSYEQYF.

The rearrangement joins TRBV6-5 to TRBJ2-7; a weak D match, TRBD2 (5 bases). Trimming took 6 bases from V and 4 from J, leaving 10 bases between them. Germline V lookup: CDR1 MNHEY, CDR2 SVGAGI. The CDR3 contains 12 residues. The CDR3 sequence: CASRSSGYEQYF. The DNA of the CDR3 is TGTGCCAGCAGGTCCTCGGGATACGAGCAGTACTTC.

The V call is TRBV5-1, the J call TRBJ2-1, with 10 bases matching TRBD2. The ends lost 1 base at V and 0 bases at J; junction bases unmatched: 4. CDR1 SGHRS and CDR2 YFSETQ come from the germline V gene. The CDR3 sequence is 17 residues long. Here the CDR3 reads CASSLSSGRISYNEQFF. As DNA, the CDR3 is TGCGCCAGCAGCTTGTCTAGCGGGAGAATCTCCTACAATGAGCAGTTCTTC.

The chain couples TRBV19 to TRBJ2-1; 9 nucleotides match TRBD2. Germline values: CDR1 LNHDA, CDR2 SQIVND (reference sequence). The trim removed 1 base at V and 7 bases at J, leaving 5 bases unmatched. The CDR3 length is 15 residues. In DNA form, the CDR3 reads TGTGCCAGTAGTATAGCTAGCGGGACGTGGAATGAGCAGTTCTTC. Translating it yields CASSIASGTWNEQFF. The entire variable domain, with the rest obtained from reference TRBV19 and TRBJ2-1, is as follows: DGGITQSPKYLFRKEGQNVTLSCEQNLNHDAMYWYRQDPGQGLRLIYYSQIVNDFQKGDIAEGYSVSREKKESFPLTVTSAQKNPTAFYLCASSIASGTWNEQFFGPGTRLTVL.

The genes are TRBV29-1 and TRBJ2-7, with a weak D call TRBD2 (5 bases). Per the germline V gene, CDR1 is SQVTM and CDR2 is ANQGSEA. V lost 5 bases, J lost 2 bases, and 19 bases lay in between. The CDR3 length is 15 residues. CDR3 DNA sequence: TGCAGCGTTCGAACGGTCTCAGCGGACCCCTACGAGCAGTACTTC. Protein sequence: CSVRTVSADPYEQYF.

The V call is TRBV10-3, the J call TRBJ2-1; D tentatively reads TRBD1 or TRBD2 (5 bases each). The CDR3 is 16 amino acids. Trimming removed 0 bases at V and 6 bases at J, with 15 bases between. Germline V gene data show CDR1 as ENHRY and CDR2 as SYGVKD. CDR3 in DNA: TGTGCCATCAGTGAGTCAGGTGGGGGTATACGCAATGAGCAGTTCTTC. Translation gives CAISESGGGIRNEQFF.

The J gene is TRBJ2-3, the V gene TRBV30; possible D gene TRBD2, 6 bases. V dropped 3 bases and J dropped 1 base, with 11 bases sitting between them. CDR1 GTSNPN and CDR2 SVGIG come from the germline V gene (reference sequence). This CDR3 region has 14 residues. The CDR3 DNA sequence: TGTGCCTGGAGCACCGGGACTGGCACAGATACGCAGTATTTT. It specifies CAWSTGTGTDTQYF. The full variable domain, rest sourced from reference TRBV30 and TRBJ2-3, is SQTIHQWPATLVQPVGSPLSLECTVEGTSNPNLYWYRQAAGRGLQLLFYSVGIGQISSEVPQNLSASRPQDRQFILSSKKLLLSDSGFYLCAWSTGTGTDTQYFGPGTRLTVL.

The genes are TRBV9 and TRBJ1-1; no reliable D call. The CDR3 is made up of 13 amino acids. Deletions cut 4 bases from V and 1 base from J, with 8 bases between. CDR1 and CDR2 from the germline V gene are SGDLS and YYNGEE. The CDR3 region has the DNA TGTGCCAGCAGCCAAAAATCGAACACTGAAGCTTTCTTT. As protein: CASSQKSNTEAFF.

The chain is built from TRBV9 and TRBJ1-1; the D is unclear. Germline V CDR1 and CDR2: SGDLS, YYNGEE. This CDR3 has 17 residues. Trimming stripped 2 bases from V and 0 bases from J, with 17 bases between. This chain's CDR3 is CASSVEGGIGMNTEAFF. CDR3 DNA sequence: TGTGCCAGCAGCGTCGAGGGTGGCATCGGGATGAACACTGAAGCTTTCTTT.

The chain has TRBV11-3 and TRBJ2-1, with TRBD2 matching 9 bases. Per germline, CDR1 SGHNT and CDR2 YENEEA. The ends lost 5 bases at V and 9 bases at J; junction bases unmatched: 11. This CDR3 has 15 residues. Here the CDR3 reads CASSPPAGGPREQFF. The CDR3 coding sequence is TGTGCCAGCAGCCCTCCTGCGGGAGGGCCTCGTGAGCAGTTCTTC.

V is TRBV5-1 and J is TRBJ2-3, with 8 bases that match TRBD1. V lost 4 bases, J lost 0 bases, and 7 bases stayed unmatched. The CDR3 extends over 16 amino acids. Germline lookup yields CDR1 SGHRS and CDR2 YFSETQ. The CDR3 nucleotides are TGCGCCAGCAGCGAACCAGGGGGCTGGAGCACAGATACGCAGTATTTT. This codes for CASSEPGGWSTDTQYF. The full variable domain, in which reference TRBV5-1 and TRBJ2-3 provide the parts outside the CDR3, is KAGVTQTPRYLIKTRGQQVTLSCSPISGHRSVSWYQQTPGQGLQFLFEYFSETQRNKGNFPGRFSGRQFSNSRSEMNVSTLELGDSALYLCASSEPGGWSTDTQYFGPGTRLTVL.

V gene TRBV7-9 combines with J gene TRBJ2-5, with D unresolved. Germline assignment: CDR1 SEHNR and CDR2 FQNEAQ (reference sequence). This CDR3 contains 14 residues. The ends were cut back, 5 bases at V and 5 bases at J, with 15 bases in the middle. Here the CDR3 reads CASSPSTSRETQYF. As DNA, the CDR3 is TGTGCCAGCAGCCCAAGTACAAGCCGGGAGACCCAGTACTTC. The variable domain in full, completed from reference TRBV7-9 and TRBJ2-5, reads DTGVSQNPRHKITKRGQNVTFRCDPISEHNRLYWYRQTLGQGPEFLTYFQNEAQLEKSRLLSDRFSAERPKGSFSTLEIQRTEQGDSAMYLCASSPSTSRETQYFGPGTRLLVL.

The chain combines TRBV6-1 with TRBJ2-7; 16 bases are a match to TRBD2. Germline V gene data show CDR1 as MNHNS and CDR2 as SASEGT. CDR3 length: 16 amino acids. With V trimmed by 4 bases and J by 6 bases, 6 bases remained unmatched. CDR3 loop: CASSAGTSGRAREQYF. For the CDR3, the DNA is TGTGCCAGCAGTGCCGGGACTAGCGGGAGGGCGCGCGAGCAGTACTTC.

This chain joins TRBV7-9 and TRBJ2-7; D gene ambiguous. The CDR3 has 12 residues. Trimming removed 6 bases at V and 5 bases at J, with 11 bases between. Germline CDR1 and CDR2: SEHNR and FQNEAQ (reference sequence). The CDR3 DNA is TGTGCCAGCAGTAAGCCTGCGGACGAGCAGTACTTC. Translating it yields CASSKPADEQYF.

V gene TRBV25-1 combines with J gene TRBJ1-1; TRBD1 aligns across 7 bases. J gave up 4 bases and V 6 bases, and 5 bases lay outside the gene matches. Germline V gene data show CDR1 as MGHDK and CDR2 as SYGVNS. This CDR3 has 13 residues. The CDR3 region has the DNA TGTGCCAGCAGCCTCGGACAGGCCACTGAAGCTTTCTTT. It translates to CASSLGQATEAFF. The entire variable domain, with the rest obtained from reference TRBV25-1 and TRBJ1-1, is as follows: EADIYQTPRYLVIGTGKKITLECSQTMGHDKMYWYQQDPGMELHLIHYSYGVNSTEKGDLSSESTVSRIRTEHFPLTLESARPSHTSQYLCASSLGQATEAFFGQGTRLTVV.